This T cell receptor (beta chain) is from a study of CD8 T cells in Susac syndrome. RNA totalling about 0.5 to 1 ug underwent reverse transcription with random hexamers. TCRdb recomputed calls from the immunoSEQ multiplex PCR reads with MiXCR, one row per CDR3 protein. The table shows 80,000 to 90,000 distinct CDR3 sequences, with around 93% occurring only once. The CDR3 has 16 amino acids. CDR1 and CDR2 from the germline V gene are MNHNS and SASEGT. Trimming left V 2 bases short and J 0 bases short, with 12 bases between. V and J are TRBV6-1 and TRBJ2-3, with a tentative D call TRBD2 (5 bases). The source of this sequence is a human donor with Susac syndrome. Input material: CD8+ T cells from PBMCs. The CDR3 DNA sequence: TGTGCCAGCAGTGAATATCTTACGGGAAGCACAGATACGCAGTATTTT. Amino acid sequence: CASSEYLTGSTDTQYF.